Given below is one T cell receptor (beta chain) in context. Looked up from germline, CDR1 is GTSNPN and CDR2 is SVGIG (reference sequence). The V and J ends lost 2 bases and 9 bases, in that order; junction bases with no gene match: 2. The CDR3 is 12 amino acids. These data come from a study of coeliac disease. TCRdb's copy holds only in-frame clones and misses some; the assay was immunoSEQ multiplex PCR. The sample records about 3,300 clones, 65% to 75% being singletons. The TCR originated in an elderly man without celiac disease. The sample comprised lymphocytes from the gut lamina propria. V is TRBV30 and J is TRBJ1-4; 8 positions match TRBD1. CDR3 in amino acids: CAWSLRGQKLFF. The CDR3 DNA reads as TGTGCCTGGAGTCTCAGGGGGCAAAAACTGTTTTTT.